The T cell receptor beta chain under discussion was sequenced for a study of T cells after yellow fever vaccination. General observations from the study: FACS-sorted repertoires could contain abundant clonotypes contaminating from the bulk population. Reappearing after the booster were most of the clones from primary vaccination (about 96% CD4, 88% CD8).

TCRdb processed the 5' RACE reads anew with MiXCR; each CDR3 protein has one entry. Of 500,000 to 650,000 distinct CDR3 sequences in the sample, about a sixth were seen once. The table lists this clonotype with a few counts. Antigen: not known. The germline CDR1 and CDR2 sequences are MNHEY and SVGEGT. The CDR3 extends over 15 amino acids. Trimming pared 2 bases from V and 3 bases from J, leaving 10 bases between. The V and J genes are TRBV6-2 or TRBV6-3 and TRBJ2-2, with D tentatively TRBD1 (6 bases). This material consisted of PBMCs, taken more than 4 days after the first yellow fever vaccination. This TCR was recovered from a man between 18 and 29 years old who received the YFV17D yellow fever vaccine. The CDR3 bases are TGTGCCAGCAGTTACGCCCAGGGGCACACCGGGGAGCTGTTTTTT. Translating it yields CASSYAQGHTGELFF.